This T cell receptor (beta chain) is from a study of cytomegalovirus exposure and HLA in healthy donors. Study results and limitations: DRB1 had the most TCR associations and HLA-C the fewest, a later analysis found, with rates varying by HLA locus. A later analysis linked around 15,000 TCR beta sequences to HLA alleles at 0.05 false discovery rate.

For this clone: As yet, its antigen is unknown.

Amplification used 60 Vbeta primers and 13 Jbeta primers. TCRdb's table, derived via immunoSEQ multiplex PCR, lists solely in-frame clones and lacks some. This table holds 150,000 to 200,000 clones, about 75% found once. CDR3 length equals 16 residues. V was clipped by 5 bases and J by 3 bases; unmatched bases: 9. Germline loops: CDR1 SGHTA, CDR2 FQGNSA. The TCR comes from a woman between 50 and 59 years old in good health and CMV-seropositive. The chain links TRBV7-2 to TRBJ2-2; 7 nucleotides agree with TRBD1. The sample comprised PBMCs. The CDR3 sequence: CASSTPGQTYTGELFF. CDR3 DNA sequence: TGTGCCAGCAGCACCCCGGGACAGACCTACACCGGGGAGCTGTTTTTT.